The sequence of this TCR beta chain was determined in a study of blood T cell repertoires in COVID-19. V lost 2 bases to trimming and J lost 1 base; unmatched junction nucleotides: 3. The CDR3 extends over 15 amino acids. In germline, CDR1 is SGHRS, CDR2 YFSETQ. This clone was seen once. TCRdb's table, derived via immunoSEQ multiplex PCR, lists solely in-frame clones and lacks some. The sample has about 270,000 clones; under 90% are singletons. Sequencing was performed on PBMCs or T cells enriched from blood (not recorded which). The chain recombines TRBV5-1 with TRBJ2-3; 8 bases are a match to TRBD2. The receptor comes from a man aged 18 to 29 who had recovered from COVID-19. The CDR3 sequence is CASSFAGGRTDTQYF. CDR3 in DNA: TGCGCCAGCAGCTTCGCGGGGGGACGCACAGATACGCAGTATTTT.